This T cell receptor (beta chain) was captured in a study of glioma-infiltrating T cells. The study, taken as a whole, reports: CDR3 overlap between tissue and blood was very small. Tissue-blood divergence was below expectation in non-neoplastic patients, above in gliomas. Shared blood CDR3 signature motifs marked patients with low tissue-blood divergence.

Germline V gene sequence: CDR1 MDHEN, CDR2 SYDVKM. CDR3 length equals 14 residues. V lost 10 bases and J lost 8, with 23 bases in between. This clonotype was recorded a few times. Its antigen is not known. TCR alpha and beta CDR3 regions were amplified from RNA using iRepertoire nested multiplex PCR. A single record per CDR3 protein comes from TCRdb applying MiXCR to the multiplex PCR reads. Among about 410,000 distinct CDR3 sequences listed, 35% to 45% were seen once. The TCR sequence derives from a human donor with low-grade glioma or glioblastoma, undergoing nonglioma brain surgery, or in good health (not recorded which). Sequencing input: glioma tissue, nonneoplastic brain tissue, or PBMCs (not recorded which). The chain uses TRBV28 and TRBJ1-2; no reliable D call. The CDR3 coding sequence is TGTGCCACCCACCCCGGACGGTACCCGGGGGGCTACACCTTC. The encoded protein is CATHPGRYPGGYTF.